Included here is one T cell receptor (beta chain) sequence, with context. These data belong to a study of blood T cell repertoires in COVID-19. Whole-study context: COVID-19 samples collected from the United States, Italy and Spain covered acute and convalescent phases.

In germline, CDR1 is DFQATT, CDR2 SNEGSKA (reference sequence). The CDR3 spans 14 residues. The germline V and J ends were trimmed by 5 bases and 0 bases, with 12 bases remaining between them. Produced via immunoSEQ multiplex PCR; TCRdb's table is partial and in-frame only. The sample lists 71,000 or so clones, approximately 80% seen once, with 28% in the top ten. The TCR sequence derives from a man between 70 and 80 years old with acute or convalescent COVID-19. The sample consisted of peripheral blood. V and J are TRBV20-1 and TRBJ2-3; D not certain. The CDR3 is CSARGSTSTDTQYF. CDR3 DNA sequence: TGCAGTGCTCGTGGGTCTACTAGCACAGATACGCAGTATTTT.